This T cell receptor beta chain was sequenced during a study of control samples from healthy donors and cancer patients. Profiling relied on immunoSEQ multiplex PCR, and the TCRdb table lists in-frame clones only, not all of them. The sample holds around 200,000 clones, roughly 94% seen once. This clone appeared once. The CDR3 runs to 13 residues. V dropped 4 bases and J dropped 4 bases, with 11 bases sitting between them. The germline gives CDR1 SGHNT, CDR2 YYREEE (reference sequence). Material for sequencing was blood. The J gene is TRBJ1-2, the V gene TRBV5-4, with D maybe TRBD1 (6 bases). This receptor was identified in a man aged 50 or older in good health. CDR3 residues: CASSLGQSYGYTF. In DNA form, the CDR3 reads TGTGCCAGCAGCCTCGGACAGTCCTATGGCTACACCTTC.